Listed below are T cell receptor beta chains from one sample, sequenced in a study of beta chain features in type 1 diabetes. The table came from immunoSEQ multiplex PCR; TCRdb's copy has only in-frame clones and leaves some out. This sample yields 450,000 to 600,000 clones, of which around 30% are seen a single time; about 0.065% belongs to the top ten. Specimen: naive CD4+ T cells from blood. The source of these receptors is a man in his late teens or twenties in good health. Each CDR3 is given with its conserved first and last residue. A D gene is named only where the DNA matches it firmly. Size is stated for part of the rows, as once, few or many counts, or as a class when the clone is expanded.

d_call: .
v_call: TRBV7-2
j_call: TRBJ2-5
clone_size: .
cdr3_nt: TGTGCCAGCAGCTTAGCCCCCCCGAGGTGGGAGACCCAGTACTTC
cdr3_aa: CASSLAPPRWETQYF

d_call: .
v_call: TRBV6-6
j_call: TRBJ2-1
clone_size: few
cdr3_nt: TGTGCCAGCGGAAGATACGGGCACAATGAGCAGTTCTTC
cdr3_aa: CASGRYGHNEQFF

d_call: .
v_call: TRBV29-1
j_call: TRBJ1-4
clone_size: .
cdr3_nt: TGCAGCGTTGGTAACTCTAATGAAAAACTGTTTTTT
cdr3_aa: CSVGNSNEKLFF

d_call: .
v_call: TRBV21-1
j_call: TRBJ1-1
clone_size: .
cdr3_nt: TGTGCCAGCAGCAAAAGGGGTACCACTGAAGCTTTCTTT
cdr3_aa: CASSKRGTTEAFF

d_call: TRBD1
v_call: TRBV27
j_call: TRBJ1-2
clone_size: .
cdr3_nt: TGTGCGGCGGGACAGACTAACTATGGCTACACCTTC
cdr3_aa: CAAGQTNYGYTF

d_call: .
v_call: TRBV10-1
j_call: TRBJ2-1
clone_size: few
cdr3_nt: TGCGCCAGCAGTGAGTCAGGGGCCAATGAGCAGTTCTTC
cdr3_aa: CASSESGANEQFF

d_call: .
v_call: TRBV11-2
j_call: TRBJ2-7
clone_size: .
cdr3_nt: TGTGCCAGCAGCTTAGGGACGGAGGATAAGCAGTACTTC
cdr3_aa: CASSLGTEDKQYF

d_call: .
v_call: TRBV2
j_call: TRBJ2-1
clone_size: .
cdr3_nt: TGTGCCAGCAGCCGGGACGGGCCCTACAATGAGCAGTTCTTC
cdr3_aa: CASSRDGPYNEQFF

d_call: .
v_call: TRBV5-1
j_call: TRBJ2-1
clone_size: few
cdr3_nt: TGCGCCAGCAGCGACAGCTCCTACAATGAGCAGTTCTTC
cdr3_aa: CASSDSSYNEQFF

d_call: .
v_call: TRBV30
j_call: TRBJ2-7
clone_size: .
cdr3_nt: TGTGCCTGGAGTCAAGACGGGGGCTCCTACGAGCAGTACTTC
cdr3_aa: CAWSQDGGSYEQYF

d_call: .
v_call: TRBV2
j_call: TRBJ1-4
clone_size: .
cdr3_nt: TGTGCCAGCAGGGCATCAGAAGCAACTAATGAAAAACTGTTTTTT
cdr3_aa: CASRASEATNEKLFF

d_call: TRBD2
v_call: TRBV6-6
j_call: TRBJ2-7
clone_size: .
cdr3_nt: TGTGCCAGCAGTTACGGCAGGGCTAGCGGGACCTACGAGCAGTACTTC
cdr3_aa: CASSYGRASGTYEQYF

d_call: TRBD2
v_call: TRBV10-3
j_call: TRBJ2-2
clone_size: few
cdr3_nt: TGTGCCGCCCTGCGGGGGTCCGGGGAGCTGTTTTTT
cdr3_aa: CAALRGSGELFF

d_call: TRBD2
v_call: TRBV9
j_call: TRBJ2-3
clone_size: .
cdr3_nt: TGTGCCAGCAGCGTGCTGGGGGGACTAGCGGGAGATACGCAGTATTTT
cdr3_aa: CASSVLGGLAGDTQYF

d_call: .
v_call: TRBV30
j_call: TRBJ2-1
clone_size: few
cdr3_nt: TGTGCCTGGAGTCCCCGCATCTACAATGAGCAGTTCTTC
cdr3_aa: CAWSPRIYNEQFF

d_call: TRBD1
v_call: TRBV28
j_call: TRBJ2-5
clone_size: few
cdr3_nt: TGTGCCAGCAGTTCGACAGGGCTGGGGACCCAGTACTTC
cdr3_aa: CASSSTGLGTQYF

d_call: TRBD2
v_call: TRBV5-1
j_call: TRBJ2-3
clone_size: few
cdr3_nt: TGCGCCAGCAGCTTGGACGGACTAGCGGGAGGGGATACGCAGTATTTT
cdr3_aa: CASSLDGLAGGDTQYF

d_call: .
v_call: TRBV10-3
j_call: TRBJ1-4
clone_size: once
cdr3_nt: TGTGCCATCAGTGATATCAGGGAGGAAAAACTGTTTTTT
cdr3_aa: CAISDIREEKLFF

d_call: .
v_call: TRBV29-1
j_call: TRBJ2-7
clone_size: few
cdr3_nt: TGCAGCGTTGCGTTAGGACCCGAGCAGTACTTC
cdr3_aa: CSVALGPEQYF

d_call: TRBD1
v_call: TRBV30
j_call: TRBJ2-7
clone_size: .
cdr3_nt: TGTGCCTGGGCCCGGGACAGGGGGGCCTACGAGCAGTACTTC
cdr3_aa: CAWARDRGAYEQYF

d_call: .
v_call: TRBV7-8
j_call: TRBJ2-1
clone_size: .
cdr3_nt: TGTGCCAGCAGCTTAGCGCAGTTCCGGGAGCAGTTCTTC
cdr3_aa: CASSLAQFREQFF

d_call: TRBD1
v_call: TRBV19
j_call: TRBJ2-1
clone_size: .
cdr3_nt: TGTGCCAGTAGTATCAGGGGACAGGGTCCCAATGAGCAGTTCTTC
cdr3_aa: CASSIRGQGPNEQFF